This T cell receptor (beta chain) came from a study of T cell responses to AZD1222 COVID-19 vaccine. Overall study context: Both about-4-week and about-12-week second-dose recipients were combined. Findings of the study overall: Close to half of spike-specific TCRs reportedly recognize unmutated variant regions. White British people made up most donors, females outnumbered males, and clonal diversity was possibly underestimated. Researchers took repertoire samples only after the peak T cell response had come.

Here immunoSEQ multiplex PCR was the method, and the copy in TCRdb shows in-frame clones only, minus some. The table lists some 150,000 clones, 88% of them singletons. Germline CDR1 reads MNHEY; CDR2 reads SVGEGT. This CDR3 region has 14 residues. Between the trimmed V and J ends, which lost 5 bases and 3 bases, there was a span of 10 bases. The table lists this clone with a few counts. Its specificity is unknown. Other nucleotide sequences in the sample specify the same CDR3. The V call is TRBV6-2 or TRBV6-3, the J call TRBJ2-2; D ambiguous. The clonotype was recovered from an adult in good health. Specimen: peripheral blood, collected on day 0 of AZD1222 vaccination. This CDR3 is CASSTGRYTGELFF. As DNA, the CDR3 is TGTGCCAGCAGTACCGGACGGTACACCGGGGAGCTGTTTTTT.